This TCR beta chain was observed in a study of T-cell reconstitution after alpha-beta-depleted transplantation in children. A TCRbeta library incorporating unique molecular identifiers was prepared. TCRdb re-derived calls from the PCR reads in MiXCR, one entry per CDR3 protein. The sample lists around 300,000 distinct CDR3 sequences; 23% were seen once. Whole-study results and caveats: From newly produced T cells came most of the T-cell counts and diversity one year after transplant. High day-60 TCRbeta diversity in some patients came from surviving recipient T cells and thymic progenitors. Reportedly, alpha-beta T cells present about two months post-transplant originated from several hundred expanded clones of graft origin.

The CDR3 runs to 11 residues. The V end lost 6 bases, the J end lost 9 bases, and 8 bases lay between the germline ends. Germline V gene lookup returns CDR1 MDHEN and CDR2 SYDVKM. Note on this clonotype: Its antigen is unknown.

The receptor was isolated from a male patient between 5 and 17 years old who had a stem cell transplant for acute lymphoblastic leukemia, so the T cells may come from the graft donor. The source material was PBMCs, mostly from graft donor cells, sampled 180 days after TCRalphabeta/CD19-depleted stem cell transplant. The chain has TRBV28 and TRBJ2-2; D gene unclear. CDR3 in amino acids: CASSPLRELFF. The CDR3 bases are TGTGCCAGCAGCCCCCTCCGGGAGCTGTTTTTT.